This T cell receptor (beta chain) was found in a study of blood T cell repertoires in COVID-19 (dated by TCRdb to 2020 to 2021). A note on the overall study: The collaborator samples originated in the United States, Italy and Spain and spanned the acute and convalescent phases of COVID-19. The material from the prospective study consisted of cDNA or gDNA derived from T cells, B-cell-depleted T cells, or PBMCs. Subjects who had been exposed to COVID-19, were actively infected with it, or had recovered from it provided the deeply sampled blood TCRbeta repertoires that made up the dataset. The repertoires were released in a freely available public database meant as a resource for research on the immune response to SARS-CoV-2. Samples were obtained from the ongoing ImmuneRACE study (first 160 participants) and from about 1,300 subjects provided by 6 global collaborators. The sample metadata nearly always contained a de-identified subject ID, COVID-19 status, age in years and sex. Where HLA class I and class II types were available, the types were taken from metadata supplied by the sample provider, not from assay-based typing.

Remarks on this clone: Its binding antigen is unknown. The sample holds no much larger clone one base away, and base qualities are not on file.

Measured from the cysteine to the phenylalanine, the CDR3 is 14 residues long. The kept DNA is CDR3 alone, 42 bases in frame from the first base. CDR1 SQVTM and CDR2 ANQGSEA were looked up in the germline V gene. Broad study findings and their caveats: How much clinical and demographic metadata was included differed by source and by participant, and the metadata was provided uncurated.

TCRbeta CDR3 regions were amplified from genomic DNA by means of the immunoSEQ Assay, a bias-controlled multiplex PCR. The original methods were these. Nucleated cell counts per sample were estimated from amplification of reference gene primers within the assay. Sequence reads were collapsed and filtered to measure the absolute abundance of every unique TCRbeta CDR3 rearrangement. For each sample, productive Simpson clonality was calculated as the square root of Simpson's diversity index across productive rearrangements. Not all clones reach the TCRdb copy of this immuneACCESS table, which keeps in-frame sequences only. Checked studies attribute under half of the gap to unresolved V genes and leave the rest unexplained. The V and J calls and clone size are taken from that table; D and trimming were inferred from the DNA. The sample table records about 55,000 clones; approximately 91% of these occur just once. The top ten constitute roughly 8.4% of the sample.

Collaborating institutions collected whole blood in K2EDTA tubes following their own protocols. For TCRbeta analysis, collaborators shipped samples as frozen whole blood, isolated PBMCs, or DNA extracted from either of those sample types. Sequencing was performed on peripheral blood. The clonotype originates from a man in his sixties with active COVID-19. The chain employs TRBV29-1 and TRBJ1-1; TRBD1 agrees with 7 junctional bases. The CDR3 reads as follows: CKKPAGQLNTEAFF. The DNA sequence is as follows: TGCAAGAAGCCGGCGGGACAGCTGAACACTGAAGCTTTCTTT.